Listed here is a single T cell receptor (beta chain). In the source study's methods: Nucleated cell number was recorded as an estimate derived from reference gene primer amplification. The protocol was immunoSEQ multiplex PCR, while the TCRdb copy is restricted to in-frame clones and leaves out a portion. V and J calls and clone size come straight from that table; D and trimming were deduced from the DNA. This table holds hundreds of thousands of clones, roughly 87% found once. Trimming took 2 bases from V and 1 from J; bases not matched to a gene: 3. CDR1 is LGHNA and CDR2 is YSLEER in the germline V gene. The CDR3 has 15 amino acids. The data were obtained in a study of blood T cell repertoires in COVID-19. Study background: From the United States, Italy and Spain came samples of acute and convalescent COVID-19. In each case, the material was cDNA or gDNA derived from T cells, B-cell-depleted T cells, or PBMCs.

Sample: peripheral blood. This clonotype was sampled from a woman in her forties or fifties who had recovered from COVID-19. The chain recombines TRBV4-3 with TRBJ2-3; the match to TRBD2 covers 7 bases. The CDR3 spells CASSQLAVGTDTQYF. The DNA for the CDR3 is TGCGCCAGCAGCCAACTAGCGGTGGGCACAGATACGCAGTATTTT.